This section outlines one T cell receptor beta chain sequence together with its context. Its binding antigen is unknown. Base qualities are missing; no much larger clone stands one base away. The collaborating institutions used their own protocols to collect whole blood in K2EDTA tubes. For TCRbeta analysis, collaborators shipped samples in one of three forms: frozen whole blood, isolated PBMCs, or DNA extracted from either of those sample types. TCRbeta CDR3 regions were amplified from genomic DNA by means of the immunoSEQ Assay, a bias-controlled multiplex PCR. Concerning the study's data processing: Nucleated cell counts per sample were estimated from amplification of reference gene primers within the assay. Sequence reads were collapsed and filtered to measure the absolute abundance of every unique TCRbeta CDR3 rearrangement. For each sample, productive Simpson clonality was calculated as the square root of Simpson's diversity index over productive rearrangements. TCRdb limited this immuneACCESS table to in-frame rearrangements with V and J called. A share of clones is missing; checked studies link under half to unresolved V genes, and the rest is unexplained. Clone size and V and J calls were adopted from that table, with D and trimming inferred from the DNA. The sample contains about 380,000 clones, more than 70% of them found a single time. The ten biggest clones cover 1.2% of the sample.

This entry comes from a study of blood T cell repertoires in COVID-19 (dated by TCRdb to 2020 to 2022). The study in broad terms: The collaborator samples originated in the United States, Italy and Spain and spanned the acute and convalescent phases of COVID-19. The prospective study material was composed of cDNA or gDNA derived from T cells, B-cell-depleted T cells, or PBMCs. Deeply sampled blood TCRbeta repertoires from subjects exposed to, actively infected with, or recovered from COVID-19 were included in the dataset. The repertoires were released in a freely available public database intended as a resource for research on the immune response to SARS-CoV-2. Samples came from the ongoing ImmuneRACE study (first 160 participants) plus 1,254 subjects from 6 global collaborators. A de-identified subject ID, COVID-19 status, age in years and sex were almost always included in the sample metadata. HLA class I and class II types, where available, came from metadata supplied by the sample provider rather than from assay-based typing.

The germline V gene sets CDR1 to SNHLY and CDR2 to FYNNEI. Inclusive of the bounding cysteine and phenylalanine, the CDR3 is 15 residues long. The kept DNA is CDR3 alone, 45 bases in frame from the first base. V gives up 6 bases and J gives up 4 bases, and the segment between their germline ends measures 18 bases. Study-wide conclusions, independent of this receptor: The quantity of clinical and demographic metadata differed by source and by participant and was supplied without curation.

The TCR originated in a man aged 40-50 years with acute or convalescent COVID-19. In this chain, TRBV2 is recombined with TRBJ1-2; matching of 6 bases hints at TRBD1 as the D gene. The sample comprised peripheral blood. The bases read TGTGCCAGCAGATTCGTCCTGGACAGCGTCTATGGCTACACCTTC. This gives the protein CASRFVLDSVYGYTF.